Below, 13 T cell receptor beta chains from the same sample are listed, as sequenced in a study of shared clonotypes between healthy human individuals. Clones were sequenced by immunoSEQ multiplex PCR, and TCRdb holds only the in-frame ones, with some missing. The table includes more than 1,200,000 clones, approximately 98.5% detected once. Sequencing was done on a sample of naive CD4+ T cells sorted from blood. Subset reported: CD45RA+ positively selected. The receptors come from a young man in good health.

The J gene is TRBJ1-1, the V gene TRBV5-1; a possible D gene is TRBD1 (6 bases). CDR1 SGHRS and CDR2 YFSETQ come from the germline V gene. This CDR3 has 14 amino acids. The V end was cut by 6 bases, the J end by 2 bases, with 14 bases between. CDR3 DNA: TGCGCCAGCACCACACTACAGGGAAACACTGAAGCTTTCTTT. Protein product: CASTTLQGNTEAFF. The full variable domain, in which reference TRBV5-1 and TRBJ1-1 provide the parts outside the CDR3, is KAGVTQTPRYLIKTRGQQVTLSCSPISGHRSVSWYQQTPGQGLQFLFEYFSETQRNKGNFPGRFSGRQFSNSRSEMNVSTLELGDSALYLCASTTLQGNTEAFFGQGTRLTVV.

V gene TRBV5-1 combines with J gene TRBJ1-4, with 9 bases fitting TRBD1. The CDR3 is 16 residues long. The junction had 8 bases not matched to a gene; V was cut back by 0 bases and J by 8 bases. Germline CDR1 SGHRS, CDR2 YFSETQ. The CDR3 spells CASSLAGGQGPEKLFF. CDR3 bases: TGCGCCAGCAGCTTGGCCGGGGGACAGGGCCCCGAAAAACTGTTTTTT.

V and J are TRBV7-8 and TRBJ2-1; tentative D call: TRBD1 (5 bases). V was cut by 5 bases and J by 2 bases, with 19 bases left in between. The CDR3 totals 17 residues. From germline, CDR1 is SGHVS and CDR2 FQNEAQ. CDR3 nucleotides: TGTGCCAGCAGCCCAGGACCAAATTGGGGCACCTACAATGAGCAGTTCTTC. Its protein is CASSPGPNWGTYNEQFF.

The chain recombines TRBV20-1 with TRBJ2-1, with D uncertain. V shed 7 bases and J shed 2 bases, with 6 bases lying between them. CDR1 is DFQATT, CDR2 SNEGSKA, per germline (reference sequence). The CDR3 consists of 11 residues. CDR3 residues: CSVWTYNEQFF. The CDR3 DNA follows: TGCAGTGTTTGGACCTACAATGAGCAGTTCTTC.

The V gene is TRBV5-1, the J gene TRBJ2-5; 7 bases agree with TRBD1. V lost 0 bases, J lost 5 bases, and 10 bases stayed unmatched. Germline CDR1 reads SGHRS; CDR2 reads YFSETQ. This CDR3 region has 16 residues. The chain's CDR3 is CASSLAPTGIIETQYF. The CDR3 nucleotides are TGCGCCAGCAGCTTGGCCCCGACAGGGATAATTGAGACCCAGTACTTC. Using reference TRBV5-1 and TRBJ2-5 for the parts outside the CDR3, the full variable domain is KAGVTQTPRYLIKTRGQQVTLSCSPISGHRSVSWYQQTPGQGLQFLFEYFSETQRNKGNFPGRFSGRQFSNSRSEMNVSTLELGDSALYLCASSLAPTGIIETQYFGPGTRLLVL.

The CDR3 sequence is CASSSGTGGTYYEQYF. The CDR3 DNA reads TGTGCCAGCAGTTCCGGGACAGGGGGGACCTACTACGAGCAGTACTTC. The rearrangement links TRBV6-5 to TRBJ2-7; 11 positions agree with TRBD1. The CDR3 has 16 residues. CDR1 is MNHEY and CDR2 is SVGAGI in the germline V gene. The ends lost 4 bases at V and 3 bases at J; junction bases unmatched: 8.

Notes on this clone: The sample contains more than one DNA sequence encoding this CDR3. The V call is TRBV28, the J call TRBJ1-4; D might be TRBD1 (5 bases). The CDR3 totals 15 residues. Trimming left V 2 bases short and J 0 bases short, with 7 bases between. Germline V gene data show CDR1 as MDHEN and CDR2 as SYDVKM. Here the CDR3 reads CASSLGGATNEKLFF. The CDR3 DNA sequence: TGTGCCAGCAGTTTAGGGGGTGCAACTAATGAAAAACTGTTTTTT. Filled out from reference TRBV28 and TRBJ1-4, the complete variable domain reads DVKVTQSSRYLVKRTGEKVFLECVQDMDHENMFWYRQDPGLGLRLIYFSYDVKMKEKGDIPEGYSVSREKKERFSLILESASTNQTSMYLCASSLGGATNEKLFFGSGTQLSVL.

This chain uses TRBV5-1 with TRBJ1-1; 9 nucleotides line up with TRBD1. V dropped 0 bases and J dropped 8; count of bases not matched to a gene: 2. Germline CDR1 reads SGHRS; CDR2 reads YFSETQ. The CDR3 contains 13 residues. The DNA for the CDR3 is TGCGCCAGCAGCTTGGACAGGGGGCCCGAAGCTTTCTTT. As protein: CASSLDRGPEAFF.

The chain recombines TRBV5-5 with TRBJ2-7; 8 bases map to TRBD1. V shed 4 bases and J 5 bases; nucleotides not matched to a gene: 8. This CDR3 has 14 residues. Germline assignment: CDR1 SGHKS and CDR2 YYEKEE (reference sequence). This CDR3 is CASSNPDRVNEQYF. CDR3 sequence (DNA): TGTGCCAGCAGCAACCCGGACAGGGTGAACGAGCAGTACTTC. Looking up the rest from reference TRBV5-5 and TRBJ2-7 gives the full variable domain: DAGVTQSPTHLIKTRGQQVTLRCSPISGHKSVSWYQQVLGQGPQFIFQYYEKEERGRGNFPDRFSARQFPNYSSELNVNALLLGDSALYLCASSNPDRVNEQYFGPGTRLTVT.

The V gene is TRBV7-2, the J gene TRBJ2-5; D is ambiguous. The CDR3 contains 15 residues. V lost 0 bases and J 0 bases, leaving 8 bases between the germline ends. Germline V CDR1 and CDR2: SGHTA, FQGNSA. The CDR3 here is CASSLATLYQETQYF. The CDR3 DNA reads as TGTGCCAGCAGCTTAGCGACGTTGTACCAAGAGACCCAGTACTTC.

The rearrangement joins TRBV13 to TRBJ2-5; 8 bases fit TRBD1. The CDR3 has 17 amino acids. Germline V gene sequence: CDR1 PRHDT, CDR2 FYEKMQ (reference sequence). V lost 4 bases to trimming and J lost 4 bases; unmatched junction nucleotides: 14. In DNA form, the CDR3 reads TGTGCCAGCAGCTCACCCGGGACAGGCCCTATGGGAGAGACCCAGTACTTC. Translation gives CASSSPGTGPMGETQYF.

This sequence joins TRBV7-9 and TRBJ1-3, with 11 bases matching TRBD1. This CDR3 has 18 amino acids. Trimming at V came to 5 bases and at J to 0 bases, leaving 9 bases not matched to a gene. Germline values: CDR1 SEHNR, CDR2 FQNEAQ (reference sequence). The CDR3 sequence: CASSHRDRGTTSGNTIYF. The CDR3 coding sequence is TGTGCCAGCAGCCATCGGGACAGGGGGACAACCTCTGGAAACACCATATATTTT.

This clone was recorded only once. The genes are TRBV19 and TRBJ2-1; 11 bases line up with TRBD1. With 1 base clipped from V and 9 bases from J, the junction kept 5 bases outside the gene matches. The CDR3 totals 15 residues. Germline loops: CDR1 LNHDA, CDR2 SQIVND (reference sequence). The chain's CDR3 is CASSIGRTGGTEQFF. The CDR3 bases are TGTGCCAGTAGTATAGGTCGGACAGGGGGCACTGAGCAGTTCTTC.